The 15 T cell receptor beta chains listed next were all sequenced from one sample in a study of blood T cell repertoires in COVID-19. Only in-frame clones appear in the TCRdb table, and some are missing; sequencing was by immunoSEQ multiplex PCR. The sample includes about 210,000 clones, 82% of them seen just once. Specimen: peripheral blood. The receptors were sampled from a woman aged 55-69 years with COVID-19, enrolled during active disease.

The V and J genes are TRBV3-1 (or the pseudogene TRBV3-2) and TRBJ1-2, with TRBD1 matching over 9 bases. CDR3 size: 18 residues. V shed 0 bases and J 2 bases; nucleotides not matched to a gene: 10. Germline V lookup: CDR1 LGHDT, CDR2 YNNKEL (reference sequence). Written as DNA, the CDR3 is TGTGCCAGCAGCCAAGAGAGACGGACAGGGGCGTCAAACTATGGCTACACCTTC. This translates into CASSQERRTGASNYGYTF.

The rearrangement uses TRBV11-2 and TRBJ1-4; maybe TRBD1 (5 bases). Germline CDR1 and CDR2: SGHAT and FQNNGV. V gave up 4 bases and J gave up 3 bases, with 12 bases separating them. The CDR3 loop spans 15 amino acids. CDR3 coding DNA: TGTGCCAGCAGCTCCCGGGGGTGGGCTAATGAAAAACTGTTTTTT. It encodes CASSSRGWANEKLFF.

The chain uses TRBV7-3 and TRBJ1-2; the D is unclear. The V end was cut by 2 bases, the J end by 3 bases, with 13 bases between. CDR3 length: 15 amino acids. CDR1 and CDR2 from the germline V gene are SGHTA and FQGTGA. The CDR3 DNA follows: TGTGCCAGCAGCTTATGGGAGGGTTCGGACTATGGCTACACCTTC. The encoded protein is CASSLWEGSDYGYTF.

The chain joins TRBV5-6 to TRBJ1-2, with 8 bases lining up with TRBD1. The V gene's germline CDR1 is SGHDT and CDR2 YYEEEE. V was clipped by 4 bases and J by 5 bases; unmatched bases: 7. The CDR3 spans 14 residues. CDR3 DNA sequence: TGTGCCAGCAGCGGCAGGGGGCCTGCTTATGGCTACACCTTC. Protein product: CASSGRGPAYGYTF.

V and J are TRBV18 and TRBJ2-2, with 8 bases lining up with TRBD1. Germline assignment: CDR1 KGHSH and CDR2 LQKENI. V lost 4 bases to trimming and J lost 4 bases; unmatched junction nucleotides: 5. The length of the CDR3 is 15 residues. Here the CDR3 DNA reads TGTGCCAGCTCACTCCGACAGGGGCCCACCGGGGAGCTGTTTTTT. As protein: CASSLRQGPTGELFF.

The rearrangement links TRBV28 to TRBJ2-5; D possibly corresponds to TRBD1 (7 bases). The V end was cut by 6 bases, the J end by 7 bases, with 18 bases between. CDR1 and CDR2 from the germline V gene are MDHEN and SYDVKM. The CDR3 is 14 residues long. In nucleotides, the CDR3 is TGTGCCAGCAGGAAGGGGGCCCGGGGGATGACCCAGTACTTC. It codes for CASRKGARGMTQYF.

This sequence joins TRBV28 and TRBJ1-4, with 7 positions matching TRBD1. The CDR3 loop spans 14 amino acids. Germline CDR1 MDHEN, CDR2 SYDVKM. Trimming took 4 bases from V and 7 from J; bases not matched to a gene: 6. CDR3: CASSSDRVVEKLFF. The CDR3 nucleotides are TGTGCCAGCAGTTCCGACAGGGTGGTTGAAAAACTGTTTTTT.

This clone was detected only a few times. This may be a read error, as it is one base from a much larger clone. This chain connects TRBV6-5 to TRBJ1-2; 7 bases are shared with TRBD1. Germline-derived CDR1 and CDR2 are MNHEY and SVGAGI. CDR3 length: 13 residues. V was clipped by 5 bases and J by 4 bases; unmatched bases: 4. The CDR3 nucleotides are TGTGCCAGCAGTCGAGACAGGGTCTATGGCTACACCTTC. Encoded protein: CASSRDRVYGYTF.

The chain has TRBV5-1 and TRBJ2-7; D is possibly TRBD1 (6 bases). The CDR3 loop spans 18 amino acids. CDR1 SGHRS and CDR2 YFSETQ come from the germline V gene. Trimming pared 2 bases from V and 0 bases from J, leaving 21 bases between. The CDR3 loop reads CASSFRAKDSLPSYEQYF. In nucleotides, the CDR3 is TGCGCCAGCAGCTTTAGGGCCAAGGACAGCTTACCCTCCTACGAGCAGTACTTC.

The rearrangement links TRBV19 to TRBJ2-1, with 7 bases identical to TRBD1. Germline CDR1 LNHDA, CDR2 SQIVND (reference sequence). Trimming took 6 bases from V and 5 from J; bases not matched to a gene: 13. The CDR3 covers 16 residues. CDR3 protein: CASRLGRGPDDNEQFF. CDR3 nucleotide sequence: TGTGCCAGTAGACTGGGTAGGGGGCCCGATGACAATGAGCAGTTCTTC.

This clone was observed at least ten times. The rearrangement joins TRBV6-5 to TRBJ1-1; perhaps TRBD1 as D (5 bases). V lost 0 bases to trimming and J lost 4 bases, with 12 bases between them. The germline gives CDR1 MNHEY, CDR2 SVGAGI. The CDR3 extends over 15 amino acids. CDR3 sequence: CASSYSVRGSTEAFF. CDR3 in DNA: TGTGCCAGCAGTTACTCGGTACGGGGGAGCACTGAAGCTTTCTTT.

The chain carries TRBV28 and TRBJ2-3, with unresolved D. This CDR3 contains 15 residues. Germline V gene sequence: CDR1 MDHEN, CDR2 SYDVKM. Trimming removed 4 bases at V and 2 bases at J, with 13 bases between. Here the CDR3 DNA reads TGTGCCAGCAGTTCTTCCCGCGGTTCCACAGATACGCAGTATTTT. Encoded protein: CASSSSRGSTDTQYF.

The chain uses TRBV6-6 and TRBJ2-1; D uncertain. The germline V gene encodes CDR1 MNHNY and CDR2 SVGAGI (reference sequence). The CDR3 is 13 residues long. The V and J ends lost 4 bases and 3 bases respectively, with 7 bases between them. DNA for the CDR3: TGTGCCAGCAGTTTAGAGGTCTACAATGAGCAGTTCTTC. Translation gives CASSLEVYNEQFF.

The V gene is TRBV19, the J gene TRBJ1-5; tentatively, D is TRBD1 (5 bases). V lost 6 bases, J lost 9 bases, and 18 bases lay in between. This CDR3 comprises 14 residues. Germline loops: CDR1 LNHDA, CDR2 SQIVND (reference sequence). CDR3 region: CASRTREGLGPQHF. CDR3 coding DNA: TGTGCCAGTAGGACCAGGGAGGGGTTGGGGCCCCAGCATTTT.

CDR3 loop: CSVVGAHEQYF. The CDR3 DNA is TGCAGCGTTGTAGGGGCCCACGAGCAGTACTTC. This chain links TRBV29-1 with TRBJ2-7, with D tentatively TRBD1 (5 bases). The germline V gene encodes CDR1 SQVTM and CDR2 ANQGSEA. The CDR3 covers 11 residues. Deletions cut 4 bases from V and 5 bases from J, with 9 bases between.